This T cell receptor (beta chain) was observed in a study of long-term antiretroviral therapy in people with HIV (dated by TCRdb to 2022 to 2024). At the level of the whole study: Collection of the earliest samples took place about a decade ahead of the 2015 WHO recommendation for immediate ART, at a time when ART was typically delayed until CD4 counts fell. A retrospective serial study tested whether changes in peripheral blood TRB repertoire composition and diversity were associated with ART initiation and durable HIV suppression. A total of around 200 cryopreserved PBMC samples were contributed to the cohort by 30 adults with confirmed HIV infection, with samples collected serially over a mean of approximately six years (range 1-12). About 35% of the 30 participants with HIV were female. Test extractions of a monoclonal T-cell line alongside some 36 polyclonal samples showed no cross-contamination during QIAcube processing. The full study reports these points: Because PBMC availability was limited, only the TCR beta chain was sequenced, with no alpha chain pairing. Unsorted PBMC were profiled instead of sorted CD4+ and CD8+ T cells because pre-ART samples had limited cell numbers. Inferences about post-ART repertoire changes are limited because no data were available on ART adherence, viral resistance or therapy changes. The repertoire was dominated across all time points by expanded TRB clones identified before ART initiation, although this dominance was seen to fluctuate and to decrease in many PLHIV after ART. ART initiation was associated with a significant increase in TRB diversity, but diversity stayed significantly below transplant donor controls even after long-term ART. The samples were dated from about 2003 to 2017, and the ART regimens that were used may be less effective than current ART regimens. Narrower CDR3 length ranges were observed in HIV repertoires than in controls, and an antigen-experienced repertoire with only a slight naive shift after ART was suggested by the network structure.

CDR1 and CDR2 are drawn from the germline V gene: ENHRY, SYGVKD. V and J lose 3 bases and 0 bases, and a span of 3 bases separates them. From the cysteine through the phenylalanine, the CDR3 covers 14 amino acids. The read is trimmed to its CDR3 DNA, 42 bases read in frame from base 1. To be included, a participant needed at least one PBMC sample from before ART initiation plus at least two post-ART samples. Every participant with HIV received treatment in the United States of America. Before DNA extraction, cryopreserved samples containing 1-10 million PBMC were thawed and washed. At the time of the earliest PBMC sample for each participant with HIV, ages ranged from about 20 to 54 years. PBMC samples from each participant spanned 1-4 timepoints before ART initiation and 2-8 timepoints after ART initiation, with a median of 7 samples. For every participant, serial HIV viral load, CD4+ T-cell count, ART history and demographic data were obtained. A Qiagen kit on a QIAcube was used to extract genomic DNA from unsorted PBMC, with samples processed in batches of 12.

Worth noting for this clone: The target of this receptor is not known. No base qualities exist here, and no much larger clone lies one base off it.

The immunoSEQ hsTCRB v3.0 assay was used at survey level resolution to sequence the TRB variable region. TRB sequencing targeted a depth of roughly 35,000-55,000 T-cell genomes per sample. An Illumina MiSeq with a v3 150-cycle kit was used to sequence the pooled TRB libraries. As for the authors' bioinformatics: Repertoire analysis was performed in R inside a reproducible Nextflow workflow that covered QC, data transformation and analysis. LymphoSeq2, an R package for exploring AIRR-Seq data, was used to implement the custom analyses. A handful of samples that produced fewer than 5000 total TRB sequences were removed, so 150 to 200 HIV repertoires were analyzed. Of the roughly 180 retained HIV repertoires, over 55 were collected before and 120 to 130 after ART initiation. Repertoires were downsampled to 5000 TRB nucleotide sequences, with summary statistics averaged over 100 downsampling iterations. The analysis kept only TRB sequences whose CDR3 regions were at least seven amino acids long. Diversity was assessed using a clonality score derived from Shannon entropy and using the Gini coefficient. In the repertoire networks, any two of the top 5000 CDR3 amino acid sequences were connected whenever the two sequences differed by an edit distance of one. For TRB CDR3 amino acid sequences, GLIPH2 was used to predict antigen specificity groups and MHC restriction. CDR3 amino acid sequences were matched against VDJdb and McPAS-TCR to flag known CMV, EBV, HIV or tissue antigen associations. Pre-ART, post-ART and control groups were compared with Wilcoxon signed-rank tests and Holm-Bonferroni correction. This immuneACCESS table, as held by TCRdb, lists in-frame sequences with V and J called but not all clones. Of the missing ones, under half trace to an unresolved V gene in checked studies; the others have no known cause. V, J and clone size derive from that table, while D and trimming were established from the DNA sequence. A total of roughly 34,000 clones appear in this sample, roughly 83% of them only once. In total, the top ten clones hold roughly 3.2% of the sample.

The starting material was unsorted PBMCs, obtained 1.9 years after starting antiretroviral therapy. The chain couples TRBV10-3 to TRBJ2-6; a confident D gene designation cannot be given. The origin of this receptor is a man between 18 and 29 years old with HIV. CDR3 reads: CAISDPSGANVLTF. The nucleotide sequence reads TGTGCCATCAGTGACCCCTCTGGGGCCAACGTCCTGACTTTC.